The 21 T cell receptor beta chains given below trace back to one sample, sequenced in a study of OX40 agonist ivuxolimab in advanced cancers. Sequenced by immunoSEQ multiplex PCR; TCRdb stores in-frame clones only, minus some. The table has about 88,000 clones, about 85% seen once; the top ten hold about 3.8%. This sample comprised CD4+ or CD8+ T cells sorted from blood, obtained in a trial of the OX40 agonist ivuxolimab. The receptor set was obtained from an adult with an advanced solid tumor such as melanoma, head and neck, liver or kidney cancer.

The V call is TRBV18, the J call TRBJ2-5; 8 positions agree with TRBD2. The ends lost 4 bases at V and 0 bases at J; junction bases unmatched: 4. Germline CDR1 is KGHSH and CDR2 is LQKENI. This CDR3 has 15 residues. CDR3 coding DNA: TGTGCCAGCTCACGGCGGGAGGACCACCAAGAGACCCAGTACTTC. This sequence encodes CASSRREDHQETQYF.

This chain joins TRBV6-1 and TRBJ1-2, with D perhaps TRBD1 (5 bases). Germline values: CDR1 MNHNS, CDR2 SASEGT. V was clipped by 7 bases and J by 4 bases, with 13 bases between them. The CDR3 extends over 13 amino acids. CDR3 protein: CASTDGQIYGYTF. The CDR3 DNA is TGTGCCAGCACGGACGGACAAATCTATGGCTACACCTTC.

The gene calls are TRBV19 and TRBJ2-7; maybe TRBD2 (7 bases). Germline values: CDR1 LNHDA, CDR2 SQIVND (reference sequence). Trimming removed 10 bases from V and 6 bases from J, with 19 bases in between. This CDR3 region has 13 residues. This CDR3 is CATGTGRVSEQYF. The CDR3 nucleotides read TGTGCCACCGGCACAGGGAGGGTCTCCGAGCAGTACTTC.

The V and J genes are TRBV28 and TRBJ2-7, with 9 nucleotides matching TRBD2. CDR3 length: 14 residues. The V segment lost 5 bases and the J segment 3 bases; nucleotides outside the gene matches: 5. The germline V gene has CDR1 MDHEN and CDR2 SYDVKM. This CDR3 is CASSRPAGGYEQYF. CDR3 coding DNA: TGTGCCAGCAGTCGACCAGCGGGAGGCTACGAGCAGTACTTC. The full variable domain, rest sourced from reference TRBV28 and TRBJ2-7, is DVKVTQSSRYLVKRTGEKVFLECVQDMDHENMFWYRQDPGLGLRLIYFSYDVKMKEKGDIPEGYSVSREKKERFSLILESASTNQTSMYLCASSRPAGGYEQYFGPGTRLTVT.

The J gene is TRBJ2-5, the V gene TRBV7-8; the D gene could be TRBD1 or TRBD2 (5 bases each). Germline lookup yields CDR1 SGHVS and CDR2 FQNEAQ. The V end was cut by 2 bases, the J end by 4 bases, with 14 bases between. This CDR3 comprises 15 residues. The CDR3 spells CASSLQMGPRETQYF. The CDR3 DNA reads as TGTGCCAGCAGCTTACAGATGGGACCGAGAGAGACCCAGTACTTC.

This sequence joins TRBV6-5 and TRBJ2-5; D is perhaps TRBD2 (5 bases). Trimming left V 2 bases short and J 4 bases short, with 11 bases between. CDR1 and CDR2 from the germline V gene are MNHEY and SVGAGI. The length of the CDR3 is 14 residues. The CDR3 nucleotides are TGTGCCAGCAGTTACGATAACGGGGTAGAGACCCAGTACTTC. This gives the protein CASSYDNGVETQYF.

J is TRBJ2-7 and V is TRBV19; 7 bases are shared with TRBD1. J was trimmed by 0 bases and V by 5 bases; bases with no gene match: 4. From germline, CDR1 is LNHDA and CDR2 SQIVND (reference sequence). The CDR3 covers 14 residues. The CDR3 DNA reads TGTGCCAGTAGTGGAACAGGGGTCTCCTACGAGCAGTACTTC. This translates into CASSGTGVSYEQYF.

This rearrangement joins TRBV2 to TRBJ1-2; D remains ambiguous. The CDR3 is made up of 13 amino acids. Germline V gene data show CDR1 as SNHLY and CDR2 as FYNNEI. V was shortened by 3 bases and J by 5 bases, with 10 bases between the two germline ends. CDR3 bases: TGTGCCAGCAGTGATTATGGATTATATGGCTACACCTTC. Its translation is CASSDYGLYGYTF.

The rearrangement links TRBV28 to TRBJ1-4, with TRBD1 matching 7 bases. Losses at the gene ends were 5 bases for V and 3 bases for J; bases not matched to a gene: 6. This CDR3 comprises 15 residues. The germline V gene encodes CDR1 MDHEN and CDR2 SYDVKM. The CDR3 DNA reads as TGTGCCAGCAGTACCCCGGGACAGCCTAATGAAAAACTGTTTTTT. This gives the protein CASSTPGQPNEKLFF.

The rearrangement joins TRBV5-4 to TRBJ2-5; 10 nucleotides align to TRBD1. V trimming: 5 bases; J trimming: 5 bases; junction bases outside the gene matches: 6. The CDR3 is 14 residues long. Germline CDR1 is SGHNT and CDR2 is YYREEE (reference sequence). CDR3 DNA: TGTGCCAGCAGTAATGACAGGGGGCGCGAGACCCAGTACTTC. It encodes CASSNDRGRETQYF.

The CDR3 DNA is TGTGCCGTCGGGGGGGTAGACGGTGAAAAACTGTTTTTT. Protein sequence: CAVGGVDGEKLFF. The rearrangement joins TRBV6-1 to TRBJ1-4, with a weak D call TRBD1 (5 bases). The germline gives CDR1 MNHNS, CDR2 SASEGT. The V end was cut by 11 bases, the J end by 7 bases, with 17 bases between. CDR3 size: 13 residues.

CDR3 residues: CASSGRVGLAGTGELFF. The CDR3 DNA is TGTGCCAGCAGCGGCCGAGTTGGGCTAGCGGGAACCGGGGAGCTGTTTTTT. The chain combines TRBV9 with TRBJ2-2; 9 bases line up with TRBD2. The V gene's germline CDR1 is SGDLS and CDR2 YYNGEE. Losses at the gene ends were 3 bases for V and 5 bases for J; bases not matched to a gene: 11. This CDR3 region has 17 residues.

This clone was recorded once. This chain uses TRBV7-2 with TRBJ1-2, with TRBD1 identical over 9 bases. Germline trimming cut 6 bases from V and 9 bases from J; bases unmatched to any gene: 8. Germline assignment: CDR1 SGHTA and CDR2 FQGNSA. The CDR3 length is 13 residues. The CDR3 reads CASRGQGVDSYTF. CDR3 sequence (DNA): TGTGCCAGCAGGGGACAGGGAGTGGACAGCTACACCTTC.

The chain couples TRBV28 to TRBJ2-7; the D is unclear. CDR1 and CDR2 (germline): MDHEN, SYDVKM. This CDR3 is 17 amino acids long. The V end lost 3 bases, the J end lost 1 base, and 19 bases lay between the germline ends. The CDR3 protein is CASSFSWLRDPSYEQYF. CDR3 coding DNA: TGTGCCAGCAGTTTCTCTTGGTTGCGAGACCCTTCCTACGAGCAGTACTTC.

The rearrangement links TRBV7-3 to TRBJ2-6; D ambiguous. This CDR3 has 15 residues. Germline V gene data show CDR1 as SGHTA and CDR2 as FQGTGA. Deletions cut 2 bases from V and 0 bases from J, with 5 bases between. The CDR3 DNA reads as TGTGCCAGCAGCTTAGGGGTCTCTGGGGCCAACGTCCTGACTTTC. This gives the protein CASSLGVSGANVLTF. The entire variable domain, with the rest obtained from reference TRBV7-3 and TRBJ2-6, is as follows: GAGVSQTPSNKVTEKGKYVELRCDPISGHTALYWYRQSLGQGPEFLIYFQGTGAADDSGLPNDRFFAVRPEGSVSTLKIQRTERGDSAVYLCASSLGVSGANVLTFGAGSRLTVL.

The chain carries TRBV5-6 and TRBJ1-6; tentatively, D is TRBD1 (5 bases). The germline CDR1 and CDR2 sequences are SGHDT and YYEEEE. The CDR3 runs to 14 residues. The germline V and J ends were trimmed by 1 base and 6 bases, with 8 bases remaining between them. The CDR3 loop reads CASSLRGVNSPLHF. The CDR3 DNA is TGTGCCAGCAGCTTGCGAGGGGTTAATTCACCCCTCCACTTT.

V and J are TRBV4-1 and TRBJ2-2, with TRBD2 as a possible D gene (5 bases). The length of the CDR3 is 15 residues. Germline CDR1 and CDR2: MGHRA and YSYEKL. V was cut by 4 bases and J by 0 bases, with 9 bases left in between. In DNA form, the CDR3 reads TGCGCCAGCAGCCCGGACTTCGCGAACACCGGGGAGCTGTTTTTT. As protein: CASSPDFANTGELFF.

The rearrangement links TRBV19 to TRBJ1-2; D ambiguous. This CDR3 contains 15 residues. Germline V gene lookup returns CDR1 LNHDA and CDR2 SQIVND (reference sequence). V was cut by 3 bases and J by 4 bases, with 15 bases left in between. The CDR3 region is CASSIPLRRSYGYTF. The CDR3 DNA follows: TGTGCCAGTAGTATCCCCCTACGTCGGAGCTATGGCTACACCTTC.

This clone has just one count. The gene calls are TRBV28 and TRBJ1-5; D may be TRBD1 (5 bases). V was clipped by 8 bases and J by 7 bases, with 30 bases between them. CDR1 is MDHEN, CDR2 SYDVKM, per germline. The CDR3 is 18 residues long. Here the CDR3 DNA reads TGTGCCAGCGATACGCCCGGGACGGCATTTTCGGGGGTCCAGCCCCAGCATTTT. It codes for CASDTPGTAFSGVQPQHF.

This chain links TRBV4-1 with TRBJ2-5; 12 bases agree with TRBD2. Trimming cost V 3 bases and J 4 bases; bases outside gene matches: 3. Germline assignment: CDR1 MGHRA and CDR2 YSYEKL. This CDR3 has 15 residues. DNA of the CDR3: TGCGCCAGCAGCCAGGGACTAGCGGGCGGAGAGACCCAGTACTTC. The encoded protein is CASSQGLAGGETQYF.

This clone was observed a single time. The CDR3 sequence is CASSLVAAPPNQPQHF. The CDR3 DNA reads as TGTGCCAGCAGCTTAGTGGCAGCTCCCCCCAATCAGCCCCAGCATTTT. V gene TRBV7-2 combines with J gene TRBJ1-5; no definite D call. Germline values: CDR1 SGHTA, CDR2 FQGNSA. The V end was cut by 1 base, the J end by 3 bases, with 13 bases between. CDR3 length: 16 residues.